Listed below are T cell receptor beta chains from one sample, sequenced in a study of T cells in Graves' hyperthyroidism and ophthalmopathy. TCRdb processed the multiplex PCR reads anew with MiXCR; each CDR3 protein has one entry. The sample records approximately 620,000 distinct CDR3 sequences, approximately 15% being singletons. The sequencing sample was made of blood. The receptors stem from a middle-aged woman with Graves' ophthalmopathy. Both conserved end residues are part of each CDR3. The D gene is left open where the match is weak. Clone size is given for some rows only: seen once, a few or many times, or a class if the clone is expanded.

v_call,clone_size,j_call,d_call,cdr3_aa,cdr3_nt
TRBV4-2,-,TRBJ1-1,-,CASSQGAQMGTEAFF,TGTGCCAGCAGCCAAGGGGCCCAGATGGGGACTGAAGCTTTCTTT
TRBV7-9,-,TRBJ1-1,-,CASSLDSGSTEAFF,TGTGCCAGCAGCCTGGACAGTGGAAGCACTGAAGCTTTCTTT
TRBV20-1,many,TRBJ2-7,-,CSASGQVNTYEQYF,TGCAGTGCTAGCGGGCAGGTGAACACCTACGAGCAGTACTTC
TRBV6-1,many,TRBJ2-1,-,CASSEAVGGIYNEQFF,TGTGCCAGCAGTGAAGCAGTAGGGGGGATTTACAATGAGCAGTTCTTC
TRBV6-1,-,TRBJ2-3,TRBD2,CASSEGLAGGIDTQYF,TGTGCCAGCAGCGAGGGACTAGCGGGAGGGATAGATACGCAGTATTTT
TRBV12-3/TRBV12-4,few,TRBJ1-2,-,CASSYTLGGGSPGYTF,TGTGCCAGCAGTTATACACTCGGGGGTGGGAGCCCTGGCTACACCTTC
TRBV20-1,-,TRBJ1-4,-,CSASPRDTAEKLFF,TGCAGTGCTAGTCCCCGGGACACGGCTGAAAAACTGTTTTTT
TRBV5-1,-,TRBJ2-3,TRBD2,CASSMLAGKTDTQYF,TGCGCCAGCAGCATGCTAGCGGGAAAAACAGATACGCAGTATTTT
TRBV29-1,-,TRBJ1-2,-,CSAFHLGYTF,TGCAGCGCCTTCCATTTGGGCTACACCTTC
TRBV5-1,-,TRBJ2-5,-,CASSLFLQGQATQYF,TGCGCCAGCAGCTTGTTCTTACAGGGTCAAGCGACCCAGTACTTC
TRBV27,-,TRBJ2-3,TRBD2,CASSLVSGGSHSLNTQYF,TGTGCCAGCAGTTTAGTTAGCGGGGGATCTCACAGTTTGAATACGCAGTATTTT
TRBV28,many,TRBJ2-5,TRBD1,CATSTKTGGRETQYF,TGTGCCACCTCAACAAAGACAGGGGGCCGAGAGACCCAGTACTTC
TRBV6-1,-,TRBJ2-7,-,CASTTEAGSYEQYF,TGTGCCAGCACAACTGAGGCGGGTAGCTACGAGCAGTACTTC
TRBV2,many,TRBJ2-2,-,CASSERSFTGELFF,TGTGCCAGCAGCGAACGGTCTTTCACCGGGGAGCTGTTTTTT
TRBV5-1,many,TRBJ1-4,TRBD1,CASSYGTGIDEKLFF,TGCGCCAGCAGCTACGGGACAGGGATCGATGAAAAACTGTTTTTT
TRBV9,few,TRBJ1-2,-,CASSPDLDYGYTF,TGTGCCAGCAGCCCCGACCTTGACTATGGCTACACCTTC
TRBV3-1,-,TRBJ2-2,-,CASSQTRELFF,TGTGCCAGCAGCCAAACCAGGGAGCTGTTTTTT
TRBV5-1,many,TRBJ2-7,-,CASSLVAEGTYEQYF,TGCGCCAGCAGCTTGGTTGCGGAGGGCACCTACGAGCAGTACTTC
TRBV2,-,TRBJ2-5,-,CASHTHSRETQYF,TGTGCCAGCCACACCCACTCGCGGGAGACCCAGTACTTC
TRBV28,few,TRBJ1-1,-,CASSSTGQGFTEAFF,TGTGCCAGCAGTTCCACAGGCCAAGGGTTCACTGAAGCTTTCTTT
TRBV20-1,many,TRBJ2-3,-,CSAPVRDTQYF,TGCAGTGCTCCAGTCCGCGATACGCAGTATTTT
TRBV6-6,many,TRBJ2-7,-,CASSYSKESSEQYF,TGTGCCAGCAGTTACTCGAAAGAGTCTTCCGAGCAGTACTTC
TRBV5-1,many,TRBJ2-1,TRBD2,CASSTGLAGNEQFF,TGCGCCAGCAGCACTGGACTAGCGGGGAATGAGCAGTTCTTC
TRBV9,-,TRBJ2-3,-,CASSVNPGDTQYF,TGTGCCAGCAGCGTTAACCCCGGGGATACGCAGTATTTT
TRBV6-1,few,TRBJ2-4,-,CASSEATVLAKNIQYF,TGTGCCAGCAGTGAAGCGACAGTACTAGCCAAAAACATTCAGTACTTC
TRBV10-2,-,TRBJ2-3,TRBD2,CASSESKLAGALGDTQYF,TGCGCCAGCAGTGAGTCGAAACTAGCGGGGGCCTTGGGAGATACGCAGTATTTT
TRBV27,-,TRBJ2-3,TRBD2,CASRFRLAGGPVTDTQYF,TGTGCCAGCAGGTTCCGGCTAGCGGGGGGGCCTGTCACAGATACGCAGTATTTT
TRBV18,many,TRBJ2-1,TRBD2,CASSPLAGGGYNEQFF,TGTGCCAGCTCACCCTTAGCGGGAGGGGGATACAATGAGCAGTTCTTC
TRBV19,-,TRBJ1-3,TRBD1,CASSTGDSSGNTIYF,TGTGCCAGTAGTACAGGGGACAGCTCTGGAAACACCATATATTTT
TRBV7-2,many,TRBJ2-7,-,CASSLKGQFGLSYEQYF,TGTGCCAGCAGCTTAAAGGGACAATTTGGCCTGTCCTACGAGCAGTACTTC
TRBV3-1,many,TRBJ1-1,-,CASSQTTAEAFF,TGTGCCAGCAGCCAAACGACCGCTGAAGCTTTCTTT
TRBV11-2,many,TRBJ2-1,TRBD2,CASSSRLAGFSYNEQFF,TGTGCCAGCAGCTCAAGACTAGCGGGATTTTCCTACAATGAGCAGTTCTTC
TRBV5-1,few,TRBJ2-3,-,CASSLGRWGGDTQYF,TGCGCCAGCAGCTTAGGGCGGTGGGGTGGAGATACGCAGTATTTT
TRBV27,many,TRBJ1-2,-,CASSKTAANYGYTF,TGTGCCAGCAGTAAAACGGCGGCCAACTATGGCTACACCTTC
TRBV3-1,many,TRBJ1-1,-,CASSQVRNTEAFF,TGTGCCAGCAGCCAAGTTCGAAACACTGAAGCTTTCTTT
TRBV12-3/TRBV12-4,many,TRBJ2-7,-,CASSTGTSYEQYF,TGTGCCAGCAGTACCGGGACAAGCTACGAGCAGTACTTC
TRBV13,once,TRBJ2-7,TRBD2,CASSLGGVGYEQYF,TGTGCCAGCAGCCTTGGGGGGGTCGGCTACGAGCAGTACTTC
TRBV11-2,many,TRBJ2-3,TRBD2,CASSRIRGGADTQYF,TGTGCCAGCAGCAGAATTCGGGGGGGCGCAGATACGCAGTATTTT
TRBV11-2,many,TRBJ2-1,TRBD2,CASSLAGGLVGRDNEQFF,TGTGCCAGCAGCTTAGCGGGGGGTCTAGTGGGACGCGACAATGAGCAGTTCTTC
TRBV5-1,-,TRBJ2-2,-,CASRGRPNTGELFF,TGCGCCAGCAGAGGACGGCCCAACACCGGGGAGCTGTTTTTT
TRBV5-5,few,TRBJ1-1,TRBD1,CASSLGQGGYTEAFF,TGTGCCAGCAGCTTGGGACAGGGGGGATACACTGAAGCTTTCTTT
TRBV13,many,TRBJ2-2,-,CASSLAPGELFF,TGTGCCAGCAGCTTAGCCCCCGGGGAGCTGTTTTTT
TRBV3-1,many,TRBJ1-2,TRBD1,CASSQGRTGTGGYTF,TGTGCCAGCAGCCAAGGCCGGACAGGAACCGGCGGCTACACCTTC
TRBV5-5,few,TRBJ2-1,-,CASSLPWPSYNEQFF,TGTGCCAGCAGTCTCCCGTGGCCCTCCTACAATGAGCAGTTCTTC
TRBV20-1,many,TRBJ2-1,-,CSARRRQGSSYNEQFF,TGCAGTGCTAGAAGACGGCAGGGTAGCTCCTACAATGAGCAGTTCTTC
TRBV4-1,-,TRBJ1-1,-,CASSQDRPGNTEAFF,TGCGCCAGCAGCCAAGATAGGCCAGGGAACACTGAAGCTTTCTTT
TRBV28,many,TRBJ2-7,TRBD2,CASRGTGLPSLGEQYF,TGTGCCAGCAGAGGGACGGGACTACCCTCCTTAGGCGAGCAGTACTTC
TRBV27,-,TRBJ1-1,-,CASRGAGVVTEAFF,TGTGCCAGCAGGGGTGCAGGGGTCGTCACTGAAGCTTTCTTT
TRBV2,few,TRBJ2-7,TRBD1,CASKIVGTGNYEQYF,TGTGCCAGCAAGATAGTCGGGACAGGGAACTACGAGCAGTACTTC
TRBV29-1,-,TRBJ1-2,-,CSVNMMRGGGYTF,TGCAGCGTTAATATGATGCGAGGGGGAGGCTACACCTTC
TRBV20-1,many,TRBJ2-5,-,CSARDGGAGETQYF,TGCAGTGCTAGAGATGGGGGCGCGGGAGAGACCCAGTACTTC
TRBV12-3/TRBV12-4,few,TRBJ2-2,-,CASIPGHSTGELFF,TGTGCCAGCATCCCGGGACATTCCACCGGGGAGCTGTTTTTT
TRBV11-2,-,TRBJ1-4,TRBD1,CASSSQGVGAEKLFF,TGTGCCAGCAGCTCACAGGGGGTGGGAGCTGAAAAACTGTTTTTT